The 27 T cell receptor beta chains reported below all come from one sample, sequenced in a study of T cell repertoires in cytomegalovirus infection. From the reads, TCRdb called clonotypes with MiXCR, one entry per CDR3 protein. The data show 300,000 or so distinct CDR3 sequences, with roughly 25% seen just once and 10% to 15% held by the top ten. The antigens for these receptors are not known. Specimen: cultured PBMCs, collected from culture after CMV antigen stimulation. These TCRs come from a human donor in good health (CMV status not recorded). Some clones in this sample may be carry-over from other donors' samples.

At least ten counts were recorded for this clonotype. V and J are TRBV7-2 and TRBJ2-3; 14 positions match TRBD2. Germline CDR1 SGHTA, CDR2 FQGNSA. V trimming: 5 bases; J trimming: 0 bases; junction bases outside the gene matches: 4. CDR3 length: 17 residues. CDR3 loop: CASSPGLAGESTDTQYF. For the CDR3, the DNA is TGTGCCAGCAGCCCGGGACTAGCGGGGGAGAGCACAGATACGCAGTATTTT.

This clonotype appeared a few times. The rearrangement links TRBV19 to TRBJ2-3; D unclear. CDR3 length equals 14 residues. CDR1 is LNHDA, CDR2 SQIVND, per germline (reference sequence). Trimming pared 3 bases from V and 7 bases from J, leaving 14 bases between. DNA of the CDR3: TGTGCCAGTAGTATTTTCATCTACGCTCATACGCAGTATTTT. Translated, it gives CASSIFIYAHTQYF.

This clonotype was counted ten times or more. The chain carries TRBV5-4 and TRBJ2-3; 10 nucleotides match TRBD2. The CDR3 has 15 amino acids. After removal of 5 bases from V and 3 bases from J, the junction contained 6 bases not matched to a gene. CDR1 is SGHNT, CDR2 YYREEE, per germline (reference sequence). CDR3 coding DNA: TGTGCCAGCAGATCTAGCGGGAGTAGGACAGATACGCAGTATTTT. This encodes CASRSSGSRTDTQYF. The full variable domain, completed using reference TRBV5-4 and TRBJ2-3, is ETGVTQSPTHLIKTRGQQVTLRCSSQSGHNTVSWYQQALGQGPQFIFQYYREEENGRGNFPPRFSGLQFPNYSSELNVNALELDDSALYLCASRSSGSRTDTQYFGPGTRLTVL.

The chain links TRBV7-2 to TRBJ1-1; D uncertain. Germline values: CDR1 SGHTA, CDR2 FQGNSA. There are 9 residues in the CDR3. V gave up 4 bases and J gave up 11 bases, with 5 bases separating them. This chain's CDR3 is CASSSRAFF. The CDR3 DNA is TGTGCCAGCAGCTCTCGGGCTTTCTTT.

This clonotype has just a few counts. CDR3 amino acids: CSARRFIGKPNTEAFF. CDR3 in DNA: TGCAGTGCTAGACGGTTTATTGGAAAACCGAACACTGAAGCTTTCTTT. The chain has TRBV20-1 and TRBJ1-1; no clear D gene. Germline-derived CDR1 and CDR2 are DFQATT and SNEGSKA (reference sequence). The CDR3 runs 16 residues. V shed 2 bases and J shed 1 base, with 17 bases lying between them.

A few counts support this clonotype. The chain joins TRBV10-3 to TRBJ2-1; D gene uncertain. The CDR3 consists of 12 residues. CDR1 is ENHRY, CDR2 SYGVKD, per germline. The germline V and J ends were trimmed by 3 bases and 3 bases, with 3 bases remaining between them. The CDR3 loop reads CAISDIYNEQFF. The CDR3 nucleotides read TGTGCCATCAGTGATATCTACAATGAGCAGTTCTTC.

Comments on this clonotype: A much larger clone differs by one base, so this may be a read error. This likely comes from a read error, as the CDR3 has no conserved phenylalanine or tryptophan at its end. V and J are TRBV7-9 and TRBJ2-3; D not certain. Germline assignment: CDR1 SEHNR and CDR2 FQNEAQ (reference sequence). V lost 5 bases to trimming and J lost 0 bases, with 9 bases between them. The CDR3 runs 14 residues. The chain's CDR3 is CASSPAASTDTQYC. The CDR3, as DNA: TGTGCCAGCAGCCCGGCCGCCAGCACAGATACGCAGTATTGT.

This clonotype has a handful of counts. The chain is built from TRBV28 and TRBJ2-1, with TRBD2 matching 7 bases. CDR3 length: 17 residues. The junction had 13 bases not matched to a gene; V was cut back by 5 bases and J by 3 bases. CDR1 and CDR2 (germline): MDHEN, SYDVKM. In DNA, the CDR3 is TGTGCCAGCAGTCTTTGGGGGAGCGGGGACCGCTACAATGAGCAGTTCTTC. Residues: CASSLWGSGDRYNEQFF.

The CDR3 loop reads CASSQDWSGRFYEQYF. CDR3 coding DNA: TGCGCCAGCAGCCAAGATTGGAGCGGGAGATTCTACGAGCAGTACTTC. V usage is TRBV4-3 and J usage is TRBJ2-7, with 8 bases that match TRBD2. V shed 0 bases, J shed 3 bases, and the junction held 7 bases outside the gene matches. The CDR3 is 16 amino acids. Germline CDR1 is LGHNA and CDR2 is YSLEER.

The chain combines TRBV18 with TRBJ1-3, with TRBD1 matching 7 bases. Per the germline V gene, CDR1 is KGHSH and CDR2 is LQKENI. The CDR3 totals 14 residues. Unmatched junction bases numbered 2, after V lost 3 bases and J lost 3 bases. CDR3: CASSPGTDGNTIYF. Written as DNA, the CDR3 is TGTGCCAGCTCACCCGGGACAGATGGAAACACCATATATTTT.

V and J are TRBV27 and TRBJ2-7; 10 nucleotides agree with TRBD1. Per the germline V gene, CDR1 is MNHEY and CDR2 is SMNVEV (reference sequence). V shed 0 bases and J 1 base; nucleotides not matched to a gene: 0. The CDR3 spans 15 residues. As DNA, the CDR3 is TGTGCCAGCAGTTTATCGGGACAGGGGTCCTACGAGCAGTACGTC. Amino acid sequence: CASSLSGQGSYEQYV.

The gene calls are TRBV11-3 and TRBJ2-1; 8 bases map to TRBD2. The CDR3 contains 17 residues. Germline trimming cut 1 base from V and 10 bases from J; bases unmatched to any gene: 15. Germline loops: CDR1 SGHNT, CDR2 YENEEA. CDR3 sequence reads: CASSLGLQTGGVGEQFF. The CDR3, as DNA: TGTGCCAGCAGCTTAGGGCTCCAGACGGGAGGGGTTGGAGAGCAGTTCTTC.

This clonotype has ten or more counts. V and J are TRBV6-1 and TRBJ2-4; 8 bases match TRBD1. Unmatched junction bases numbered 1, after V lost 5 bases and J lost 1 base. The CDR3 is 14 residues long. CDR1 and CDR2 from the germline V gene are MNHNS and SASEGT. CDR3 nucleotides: TGTGCCAGCAGTAGACAGGGGGCCAAAAACATTCAGTACTTC. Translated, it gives CASSRQGAKNIQYF.

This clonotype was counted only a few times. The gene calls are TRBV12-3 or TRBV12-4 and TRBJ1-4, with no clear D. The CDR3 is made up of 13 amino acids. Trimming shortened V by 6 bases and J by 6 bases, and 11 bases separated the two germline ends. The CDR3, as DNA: TGTGCCAGCAGGGACCCCCCCCATGAAAAACTGTTTTTT. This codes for CASRDPPHEKLFF.

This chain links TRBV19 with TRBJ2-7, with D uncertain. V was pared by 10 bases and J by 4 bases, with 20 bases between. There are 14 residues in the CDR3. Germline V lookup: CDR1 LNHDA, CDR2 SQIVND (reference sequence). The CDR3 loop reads CANLPRHLPYEQYV. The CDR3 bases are TGTGCCAATCTCCCCCGACACCTTCCGTACGAGCAGTACGTC.

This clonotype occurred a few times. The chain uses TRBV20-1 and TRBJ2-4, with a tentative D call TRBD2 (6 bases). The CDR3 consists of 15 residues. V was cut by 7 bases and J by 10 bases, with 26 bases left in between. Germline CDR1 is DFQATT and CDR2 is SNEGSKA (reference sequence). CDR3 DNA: TGCAGTGTCCCGTCCTCAGCGCGCGGGGTCGAGATTCAGTACTTC. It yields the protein CSVPSSARGVEIQYF.

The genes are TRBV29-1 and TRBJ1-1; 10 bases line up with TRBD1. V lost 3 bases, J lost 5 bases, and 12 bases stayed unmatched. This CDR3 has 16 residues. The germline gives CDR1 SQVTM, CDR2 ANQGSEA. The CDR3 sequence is CSVDARRQGAGTEAFF. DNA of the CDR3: TGCAGCGTTGATGCGAGAAGACAGGGGGCAGGAACTGAAGCTTTCTTT.

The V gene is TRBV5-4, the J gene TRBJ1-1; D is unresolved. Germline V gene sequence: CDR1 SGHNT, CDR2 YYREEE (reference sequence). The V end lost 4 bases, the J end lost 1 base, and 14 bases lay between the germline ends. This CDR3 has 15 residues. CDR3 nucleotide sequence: TGTGCCAGCAGCGCCGGTACCGGTGAGAACACTGAAGCTTTCTTT. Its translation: CASSAGTGENTEAFF. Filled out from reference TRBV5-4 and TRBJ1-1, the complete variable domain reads ETGVTQSPTHLIKTRGQQVTLRCSSQSGHNTVSWYQQALGQGPQFIFQYYREEENGRGNFPPRFSGLQFPNYSSELNVNALELDDSALYLCASSAGTGENTEAFFGQGTRLTVV.

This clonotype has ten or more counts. The DNA for the CDR3 is TGTGCCAGCACCCCAAGGGGTACAGCGGGAAGCACAGATACGCAGTATTTT. Translating it yields CASTPRGTAGSTDTQYF. The J gene is TRBJ2-3, the V gene TRBV7-6; 7 bases agree with TRBD2. There are 17 residues in the CDR3. Germline CDR1 reads SGHVS; CDR2 reads FNYEAQ. V shed 7 bases and J 0 bases; nucleotides not matched to a gene: 13.

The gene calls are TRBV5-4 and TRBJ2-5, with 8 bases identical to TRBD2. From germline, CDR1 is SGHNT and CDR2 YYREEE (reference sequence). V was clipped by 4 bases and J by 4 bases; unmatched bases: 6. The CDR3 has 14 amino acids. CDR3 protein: CASSQGLDVETQYF. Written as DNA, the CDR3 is TGTGCCAGCAGCCAGGGACTAGACGTAGAGACCCAGTACTTC.

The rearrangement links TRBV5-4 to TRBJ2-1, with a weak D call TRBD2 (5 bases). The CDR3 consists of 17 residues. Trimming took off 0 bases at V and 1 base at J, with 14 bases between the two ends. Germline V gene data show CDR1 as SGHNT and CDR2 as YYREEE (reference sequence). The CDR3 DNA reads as TGTGCCAGCAGCTTGGGCCTTAGACTATCATCCTACAATGAGCAGTTCTTC. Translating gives CASSLGLRLSSYNEQFF.

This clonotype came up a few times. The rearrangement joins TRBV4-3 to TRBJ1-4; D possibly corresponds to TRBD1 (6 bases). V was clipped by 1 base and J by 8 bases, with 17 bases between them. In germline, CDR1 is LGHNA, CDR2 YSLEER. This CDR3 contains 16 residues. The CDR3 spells CASSQAAGAGREKLFF. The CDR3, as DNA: TGCGCCAGCAGCCAAGCCGCAGGGGCTGGGCGGGAAAAACTGTTTTTT.

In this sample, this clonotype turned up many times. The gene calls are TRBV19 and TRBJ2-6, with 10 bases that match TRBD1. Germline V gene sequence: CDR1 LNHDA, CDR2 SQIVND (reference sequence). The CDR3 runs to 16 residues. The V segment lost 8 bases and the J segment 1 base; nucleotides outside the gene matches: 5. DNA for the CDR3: TGTGCCAGTGGGGACAGGGGCTCGTCTGGGGCCAACGTCCTGACTTTC. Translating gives CASGDRGSSGANVLTF. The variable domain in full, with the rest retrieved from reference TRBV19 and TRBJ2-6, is DGGITQSPKYLFRKEGQNVTLSCEQNLNHDAMYWYRQDPGQGLRLIYYSQIVNDFQKGDIAEGYSVSREKKESFPLTVTSAQKNPTAFYLCASGDRGSSGANVLTFGAGSRLTVL.

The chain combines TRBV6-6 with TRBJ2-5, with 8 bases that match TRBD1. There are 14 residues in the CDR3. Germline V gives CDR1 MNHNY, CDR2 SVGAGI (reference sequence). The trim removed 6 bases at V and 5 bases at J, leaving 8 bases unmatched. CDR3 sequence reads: CASRKDRVIETQYF. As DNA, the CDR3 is TGTGCCAGCAGGAAGGACAGGGTAATTGAGACCCAGTACTTC.

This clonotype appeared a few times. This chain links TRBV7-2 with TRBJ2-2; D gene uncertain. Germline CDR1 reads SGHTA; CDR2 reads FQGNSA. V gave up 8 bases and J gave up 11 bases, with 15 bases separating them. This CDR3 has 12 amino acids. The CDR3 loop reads CASFNLGGELFF. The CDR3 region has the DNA TGTGCCAGCTTCAATTTAGGCGGTGAGCTGTTTTTT.

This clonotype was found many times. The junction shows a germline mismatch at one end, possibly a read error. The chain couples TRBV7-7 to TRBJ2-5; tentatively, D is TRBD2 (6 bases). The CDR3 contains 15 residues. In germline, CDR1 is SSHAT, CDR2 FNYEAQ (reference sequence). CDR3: CASSLGGVPLETQYF. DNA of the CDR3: TGTGCTAGCAGCTTAGGAGGGGTCCCATTAGAGACCCAGTACTTC.

CDR3 DNA: TGTGCCAGCAGCGGGGGTTATGCAACTAATGAAAAACTGTTTTTT. Protein: CASSGGYATNEKLFF. This rearrangement joins TRBV9 to TRBJ1-4; D gene unclear. CDR1 and CDR2 (germline): SGDLS, YYNGEE. This CDR3 is built from 15 residues. Trimming removed 3 bases at V and 0 bases at J, with 9 bases between.